This TCR beta chain was profiled in a study of human T cells and chemical hapten exposure. On the study more broadly: 2% DPC was applied to approximately 2 cm by approximately 2 cm of upper inner arm skin for sensitization. All through the approximately 26-week study, the scalp of each patient received diphenylcyclopropenone doses weekly.

TCRdb ran MiXCR on the RACE reads and lists one entry per CDR3 protein. The table lists around 330,000 distinct CDR3 sequences, over 5% of them singletons. This clonotype was seen a handful of times. Time point reported: pre-sensitization, week 0. As for treatment: therapeutic diphenylcyclopropenone sensitization with weekly scalp DPC. CDR3 size: 17 residues. V lost 2 bases to trimming and J lost 4 bases, with 20 bases between them. Germline lookup yields CDR1 MNHEY and CDR2 SMNVEV (reference sequence). The specimen comprised whole blood, sampled in connection with sensitization to the hapten diphenylcyclopropenone (DPC). The clonotype was recovered from a woman between 18 and 30 years old with alopecia areata. Some clones in this sample may be carry-over from other donors' samples. The chain is built from TRBV27 and TRBJ2-5, with D perhaps TRBD2 (6 bases). The CDR3 nucleotides read TGTGCCAGCAGTTTACTTGTCCGGCGGGGAGGTCGAGAGACCCAGTACTTC. This encodes CASSLLVRRGGRETQYF.